This T cell receptor (beta chain) was sequenced for a study of shared clonotypes between healthy human individuals. The input for sorted-subset replicate PCRs was approximately 210 ng DNA, some 28,000 T cell genomes. In the study's own analysis: In the immunoSEQ data, sequences were junction-only and lacked quality scores, so filtering differed. Assay: immunoSEQ multiplex PCR; the TCRdb copy retains only in-frame clones and omits some. V and J calls and clone size are given by that table; D and trimming were obtained from the DNA. Of about 2 million clones detected, about 95% appear once; the ten largest clones hold 0.13%. The CDR3 contains 15 residues. V gave up 2 bases and J gave up 4 bases, with 14 bases separating them. The germline V gene has CDR1 MGHRA and CDR2 YSYEKL.

The chain couples TRBV4-1 to TRBJ1-1, with D hard to call. The receptor was derived from a man aged 18 to 29 in good health. Material: naive CD4+ T cells sorted from blood. Subset noted: CD45RA+ positively selected. CDR3 DNA sequence: TGCGCCAGCAGCCAAAACCCCTCAGTGACCACTGAAGCTTTCTTT. The encoded protein is CASSQNPSVTTEAFF.